These 31 T cell receptor beta chains share one sample of origin, sequenced in a study of cytomegalovirus exposure and HLA in healthy donors (dated by TCRdb to between 2016 and 2019). The library was produced with the immunoSEQ multiplex PCR assay. For the multiplex PCR, a mixture combining 60 forward primers for TCR Vbeta segments and 13 reverse primers for TCR Jbeta segments was used. Sourced from immuneACCESS, this table was stored by TCRdb with only in-frame sequences that have V and J called. A share of the clones is absent; for the studies checked, an unresolved V gene accounts for under half, and the remainder has no known explanation. The sample has about 140,000 clones on record, 79% of them singletons. The ten largest clones take up around 6.3% of the sample. Sequencing used PBMCs. Receptor source: a man aged 40-49 years in good health and CMV-seropositive.

The genes are TRBV19 and TRBJ1-2, with D perhaps matching TRBD1 (5 bases). The CDR3 length is 15 residues. Germline CDR1 reads LNHDA; CDR2 reads SQIVND (reference sequence). V lost 1 base to trimming and J lost 3 bases, with 12 bases between them. The CDR3 reads CASSIAPRGDYGYTF. CDR3 nucleotide sequence: TGTGCCAGTAGTATAGCCCCCCGGGGGGACTATGGCTACACCTTC. The variable domain in full, completed from reference TRBV19 and TRBJ1-2, reads DGGITQSPKYLFRKEGQNVTLSCEQNLNHDAMYWYRQDPGQGLRLIYYSQIVNDFQKGDIAEGYSVSREKKESFPLTVTSAQKNPTAFYLCASSIAPRGDYGYTFGSGTRLTVV.

This sequence joins TRBV19 and TRBJ1-2; 8 nucleotides align to TRBD1. Germline V gene data show CDR1 as LNHDA and CDR2 as SQIVND (reference sequence). V lost 5 bases, J lost 8 bases, and 13 bases stayed unmatched. The CDR3 totals 15 residues. CDR3 region: CASSLELRTGQGYTF. CDR3 bases: TGTGCCAGTAGTCTCGAACTCAGGACAGGGCAGGGCTACACCTTC. The whole variable domain, remainder taken from reference TRBV19 and TRBJ1-2, is DGGITQSPKYLFRKEGQNVTLSCEQNLNHDAMYWYRQDPGQGLRLIYYSQIVNDFQKGDIAEGYSVSREKKESFPLTVTSAQKNPTAFYLCASSLELRTGQGYTFGSGTRLTVV.

The rearrangement links TRBV5-6 to TRBJ2-2, with a possible D match to TRBD2 (6 bases). The CDR3 covers 15 residues. From germline, CDR1 is SGHDT and CDR2 YYEEEE. With 3 bases removed from V and 3 bases from J, the gap between germline ends came to 12 bases. The chain's CDR3 is CASSSWRGHTGELFF. In DNA, the CDR3 is TGTGCCAGCAGCTCGTGGCGGGGCCACACCGGGGAGCTGTTTTTT.

V usage is TRBV5-1 and J usage is TRBJ1-3; D is possibly TRBD1 (5 bases). In germline, CDR1 is SGHRS, CDR2 YFSETQ. Between the trimmed V and J ends, which lost 0 bases and 0 bases, there was a span of 22 bases. The CDR3 runs to 20 residues. The CDR3 sequence: CASSLATDTNSPYSGNTIYF. Written as DNA, the CDR3 is TGCGCCAGCAGCTTGGCCACGGACACCAACTCACCTTACTCTGGAAACACCATATATTTT.

The chain couples TRBV10-3 to TRBJ1-5; D is unclear. Germline lookup yields CDR1 ENHRY and CDR2 SYGVKD. The V and J ends lost 6 bases and 7 bases respectively, with 13 bases between them. This CDR3 is 13 amino acids long. The DNA for the CDR3 is TGTGCCATCAGCCCAACAGATGAGCAGCCCCAGCATTTT. Residues: CAISPTDEQPQHF.

This clone has more than one count but fewer than ten. The chain recombines TRBV6-6 with TRBJ2-7; 7 bases agree with TRBD1. This CDR3 is 13 amino acids long. Germline CDR1 and CDR2: MNHNY and SVGAGI (reference sequence). The junction had 7 bases not matched to a gene; V was cut back by 4 bases and J by 7 bases. Here the CDR3 reads CASSFTGAGEQYF. CDR3 nucleotide sequence: TGTGCCAGCAGTTTCACAGGGGCAGGGGAGCAGTACTTC.

The chain uses TRBV5-5 and TRBJ2-4; D remains ambiguous. The CDR3 consists of 15 residues. Germline values: CDR1 SGHKS, CDR2 YYEKEE (reference sequence). Trimming removed 0 bases at V and 2 bases at J, with 9 bases between. The CDR3 region has the DNA TGTGCCAGCAGCTTGGAAGCCATCCCCAAAAACATTCAGTACTTC. Amino acid sequence: CASSLEAIPKNIQYF.

The chain uses TRBV6-6 and TRBJ2-7; no reliable D call. The CDR3 runs to 14 residues. Germline CDR1 is MNHNY and CDR2 is SVGAGI (reference sequence). Deletions cut 7 bases from V and 7 bases from J, with 20 bases between. The DNA of the CDR3 is TGTGCCAGCACCCCCGGGTCCATCAATCCGGAGCAGTACTTC. This codes for CASTPGSINPEQYF.

This sequence joins TRBV14 and TRBJ2-3; 9 nucleotides match TRBD2. Germline loops: CDR1 SGHDN, CDR2 FVKESK. The CDR3 is 16 residues long. The V and J ends lost 4 bases and 7 bases, in that order; junction bases with no gene match: 12. The CDR3 is CASSPKGGLAGYTQYF. As DNA, the CDR3 is TGTGCCAGCAGCCCCAAGGGGGGGCTAGCGGGGTATACGCAGTATTTT. Combining the CDR3 with reference TRBV14 and TRBJ2-3 gives the whole variable domain EAGVTQFPSHSVIEKGQTVTLRCDPISGHDNLYWYRRVMGKEIKFLLHFVKESKQDESGMPNNRFLAERTGGTYSTLKVQPAELEDSGVYFCASSPKGGLAGYTQYFGPGTRLTVL.

This clone was seen a few times. The J gene is TRBJ1-4, the V gene TRBV9; D gene uncertain. Per the germline V gene, CDR1 is SGDLS and CDR2 is YYNGEE. This CDR3 spans 13 amino acids. The V end was cut by 3 bases, the J end by 4 bases, with 7 bases between. The CDR3 sequence: CASSGGVNEKLFF. For the CDR3, the DNA is TGTGCCAGCAGCGGTGGAGTTAATGAAAAACTGTTTTTT.

The chain joins TRBV6-4 to TRBJ1-5, with 7 nucleotides matching TRBD1. V gave up 9 bases and J gave up 4 bases; unmatched junction bases: 15. The CDR3 has 16 amino acids. In germline, CDR1 is MRHNA, CDR2 SNTAGT. CDR3 DNA sequence: TGTGCCAGGTTGACAGGGCCTGAGAAGGGGAATCAGCCCCAGCATTTT. Amino acids: CARLTGPEKGNQPQHF.

The gene calls are TRBV4-1 and TRBJ1-5, with 12 bases lining up with TRBD1. The length of the CDR3 is 16 residues. Germline V lookup: CDR1 MGHRA, CDR2 YSYEKL. V was pared by 3 bases and J by 6 bases, with 6 bases of the junction left unmatched. The CDR3 DNA is TGCGCCAGCAGCCAGGTTGGGACAGGGGGCGTTCAGCCCCAGCATTTT. Protein: CASSQVGTGGVQPQHF.

CDR3: CASSIGLAAIVDTQYF. The CDR3 DNA reads as TGTGCCAGCAGCATTGGACTAGCGGCTATAGTAGATACGCAGTATTTT. The chain links TRBV9 to TRBJ2-3; 10 bases are a match to TRBD2. This CDR3 has 16 residues. Germline assignment: CDR1 SGDLS and CDR2 YYNGEE. V dropped 4 bases and J dropped 5; count of bases not matched to a gene: 10.

This clone was recorded a few times. The chain couples TRBV25-1 to TRBJ1-2, with unresolved D. V was shortened by 6 bases and J by 5 bases, with 13 bases between the two germline ends. Germline assignment: CDR1 MGHDK and CDR2 SYGVNS. This CDR3 comprises 13 residues. As DNA, the CDR3 is TGTGCCAGCAGCCTCGGACTCTTGTATGGCTACACCTTC. Its protein product is CASSLGLLYGYTF.

This chain uses TRBV6-1 with TRBJ1-4, with 7 bases identical to TRBD1. Losses at the gene ends were 5 bases for V and 7 bases for J; bases not matched to a gene: 10. CDR1 is MNHNS, CDR2 SASEGT, per germline. The CDR3 spans 15 residues. The CDR3 here is CASSPPTGTLEKLFF. CDR3 sequence (DNA): TGTGCCAGCAGTCCCCCGACAGGGACCCTTGAAAAACTGTTTTTT.

The chain carries TRBV11-2 and TRBJ1-2; D is unclear. CDR1 SGHAT and CDR2 FQNNGV come from the germline V gene. Between the trimmed V and J ends, which lost 1 base and 8 bases, there was a span of 8 bases. CDR3 length equals 12 residues. CDR3 nucleotides: TGTGCCAGCAGCTTAGCCGGGGTCGGCTACACCTTC. This encodes CASSLAGVGYTF.

This rearrangement joins TRBV18 to TRBJ1-5, with 11 bases identical to TRBD1. V shed 3 bases, J shed 0 bases, and the junction held 4 bases outside the gene matches. Germline values: CDR1 KGHSH, CDR2 LQKENI. The CDR3 covers 17 residues. CDR3 DNA: TGTGCCAGCTCACCCGGGACAGGGGGTATTAGCAATCAGCCCCAGCATTTT. Amino acid sequence: CASSPGTGGISNQPQHF.

V gene TRBV28 combines with J gene TRBJ1-6, with D perhaps matching TRBD1 (5 bases). The CDR3 contains 15 residues. V lost 3 bases, J lost 7 bases, and 13 bases lay in between. Germline values: CDR1 MDHEN, CDR2 SYDVKM. Here the CDR3 DNA reads TGTGCCAGCAGTTTTGAAAGGGGTCCGAATTCACCCCTCCACTTT. Amino acids: CASSFERGPNSPLHF.

The chain combines TRBV19 with TRBJ1-5; no firm D call. Deletions cut 3 bases from V and 0 bases from J, with 12 bases between. Germline assignment: CDR1 LNHDA and CDR2 SQIVND (reference sequence). CDR3 length: 16 amino acids. CDR3 bases: TGTGCCAGTAGTATCCCGGTTTATGATAGCAATCAGCCCCAGCATTTT. This gives the protein CASSIPVYDSNQPQHF.

This clone was detected only once. This sequence joins TRBV2 and TRBJ2-1; TRBD2 agrees at 7 bases. The CDR3 is 15 residues long. The V segment lost 4 bases and the J segment 9 bases; nucleotides outside the gene matches: 12. The germline V gene encodes CDR1 SNHLY and CDR2 FYNNEI. CDR3 in amino acids: CASSAQGLVQLEQFF. Written as DNA, the CDR3 is TGTGCCAGCAGTGCCCAAGGACTAGTTCAACTTGAGCAGTTCTTC. Full variable domain (missing parts from reference TRBV2 and TRBJ2-1): EPEVTQTPSHQVTQMGQEVILRCVPISNHLYFYWYRQILGQKVEFLVSFYNNEISEKSEIFDDQFSVERPDGSNFTLKIRSTKLEDSAMYFCASSAQGLVQLEQFFGPGTRLTVL.

The genes are TRBV6-1 and TRBJ1-1, with 8 bases aligning to TRBD1. V was pared by 6 bases and J by 1 base, with 7 bases of the junction left unmatched. The CDR3 totals 15 residues. In germline, CDR1 is MNHNS, CDR2 SASEGT. The DNA for the CDR3 is TGTGCCAGCAGCGGACAGGGTGTTAGGAACACTGAAGCTTTCTTT. Translating it yields CASSGQGVRNTEAFF.

This sequence joins TRBV13 and TRBJ2-5; D possibly corresponds to TRBD1 (5 bases). The DNA matches TRBJ2-7 better at its end, which makes the J call doubtful. Germline CDR1 PRHDT, CDR2 FYEKMQ (reference sequence). The CDR3 runs to 14 residues. The CDR3 coding sequence is TGTGCCAGCAGCCCACGGACAACGAGCTACGAGCAGTACTTC. Translation gives CASSPRTTSYEQYF.

V usage is TRBV13 and J usage is TRBJ1-2; TRBD1 aligns across 8 bases. Losses at the gene ends were 2 bases for V and 8 bases for J; bases not matched to a gene: 7. The CDR3 has 14 residues. Germline V gene sequence: CDR1 PRHDT, CDR2 FYEKMQ (reference sequence). DNA for the CDR3: TGTGCCAGCAGCTTAACTCAGGGGGCGGAGGGCTACACCTTC. Its protein is CASSLTQGAEGYTF.

The chain carries TRBV5-1 and TRBJ1-1; no reliable D call. The germline V gene has CDR1 SGHRS and CDR2 YFSETQ. V lost 4 bases to trimming and J lost 4 bases, with 14 bases between them. There are 14 residues in the CDR3. The chain's CDR3 is CASSPIEGSTEAFF. The CDR3 DNA follows: TGCGCCAGCAGCCCCATTGAAGGGAGCACTGAAGCTTTCTTT.

The chain links TRBV10-3 to TRBJ2-7; TRBD2 matches 7 bases. Germline V gene data show CDR1 as ENHRY and CDR2 as SYGVKD. J was trimmed by 3 bases and V by 7 bases; bases with no gene match: 6. The CDR3 has 13 residues. The chain's CDR3 is CAITETGGYEQYF. The CDR3 nucleotides are TGTGCCATCACAGAGACGGGGGGCTACGAGCAGTACTTC.

The V gene is TRBV27, the J gene TRBJ1-1, with D tentatively TRBD1 (5 bases). Trimming left V 8 bases short and J 1 base short, with 11 bases between. The CDR3 consists of 13 residues. Germline CDR1 MNHEY, CDR2 SMNVEV (reference sequence). Written as DNA, the CDR3 is TGTGCCAGCCAATGGGGCAAGAACACTGAAGCTTTCTTT. It is translated as CASQWGKNTEAFF.

The rearrangement links TRBV10-1 to TRBJ2-3; 7 bases fit TRBD1. CDR1 and CDR2 from the germline V gene are WNHNN and SYGVQD (reference sequence). This CDR3 contains 13 residues. The V gene end was trimmed by 6 bases and the J gene end by 7 bases; junction bases not matched to a gene: 7. The CDR3 loop is CASSGTGEHTQYF. In DNA form, the CDR3 reads TGCGCCAGCAGCGGAACAGGGGAACATACGCAGTATTTT.

This clone occurred a few times. The chain combines TRBV29-1 with TRBJ1-2, with 11 bases matching TRBD1. CDR3 length: 14 residues. The ends lost 3 bases at V and 7 bases at J; junction bases unmatched: 7. Per the germline V gene, CDR1 is SQVTM and CDR2 is ANQGSEA. DNA of the CDR3: TGCAGCGTTGAGTTAAGCGGGACAGGGGGTGGCTACACCTTC. Protein: CSVELSGTGGGYTF.

The chain recombines TRBV23-1 with TRBJ1-2, with D possibly matching TRBD1 (6 bases). TRBV23-1 is designated an ORF whose function remains uncertain. Between the trimmed V and J ends, which lost 3 bases and 2 bases, there was a span of 10 bases. The CDR3 is made up of 14 amino acids. CDR3 residues: CASSHRTGNYGYTF. The CDR3 coding sequence is TGCGCCAGCAGTCACCGAACAGGGAACTATGGCTACACCTTC.

The J gene is TRBJ1-2, the V gene TRBV5-1, with 7 bases matching TRBD1. Germline assignment: CDR1 SGHRS and CDR2 YFSETQ. The CDR3 runs to 16 residues. V was pared by 4 bases and J by 2 bases, with 11 bases of the junction left unmatched. Here the CDR3 DNA reads TGCGCCAGCAGCCAGAACCCCGCAGGGGGAAACTATGGCTACACCTTC. Its translation is CASSQNPAGGNYGYTF.

The chain carries TRBV6-1 and TRBJ2-1, with TRBD1 matching 7 bases. The length of the CDR3 is 13 residues. CDR1 and CDR2 from the germline V gene are MNHNS and SASEGT. The junction had 3 bases not matched to a gene; V was cut back by 10 bases and J by 0 bases. CDR3 amino acids: CAITGDSYNEQFF. CDR3 in DNA: TGTGCCATCACAGGGGACTCCTACAATGAGCAGTTCTTC.